A selection of T cell receptor beta chains follows, all from one sample in a study of control samples from healthy donors and cancer patients. Sequenced by immunoSEQ multiplex PCR; TCRdb stores in-frame clones only, minus some. The sample carries more than 90,000 clones, around nine tenths recorded once. Sequencing was carried out using blood. The receptors were gathered from a man aged 25 to 40 in good health. Both conserved end residues are part of each CDR3. A D gene is named only where the DNA matches it firmly. Expanded clones are given a class, and other clones once, few, many or no size at all.

D gene | clone size | J gene | V gene | CDR3 protein | CDR3 DNA
. | few | TRBJ1-1 | TRBV7-2 | CASSFGRETEAFF | TGTGCCAGCAGCTTTGGTCGCGAAACTGAAGCTTTCTTT
TRBD1 | . | TRBJ1-4 | TRBV7-9 | CASSPGGVGEKLFF | TGTGCCAGCAGCCCAGGGGGCGTGGGGGAAAAACTGTTTTTT
. | . | TRBJ2-7 | TRBV11-2 | CASSLGQLYSYEQYF | TGTGCCAGCAGCTTAGGACAGCTATACTCCTACGAGCAGTACTTC
. | . | TRBJ2-1 | TRBV3-1/TRBV3-2 | CASSQENPGLTYNEQFF | TGTGCCAGCAGCCAAGAAAACCCGGGATTAACCTACAATGAGCAGTTCTTC
. | . | TRBJ2-6 | TRBV19 | CASSILPQHSGANVLTF | TGTGCCAGTAGTATTCTTCCCCAACACTCTGGGGCCAACGTCCTGACTTTC
. | . | TRBJ2-2 | TRBV5-6 | CASSLPGANTGELFF | TGTGCCAGCAGCTTGCCAGGGGCGAACACCGGGGAGCTGTTTTTT
. | . | TRBJ2-2 | TRBV4-1 | CASSPDYTTGELFF | TGCGCCAGCAGCCCGGACTACACCACCGGGGAGCTGTTTTTT
. | . | TRBJ2-7 | TRBV24-1 | CATSNKGGSSYEQYF | TGTGCCACCAGTAATAAGGGCGGCAGCTCCTACGAGCAGTACTTC
. | . | TRBJ1-1 | TRBV29-1 | CSAPGNRGANTEAFF | TGCAGCGCCCCAGGGAACCGGGGGGCGAACACTGAAGCTTTCTTT
TRBD2 | once | TRBJ2-1 | TRBV28 | CASSPPTSGRVNEQFF | TGTGCCAGCAGTCCCCCGACTAGCGGGAGGGTCAATGAGCAGTTCTTC
TRBD1 | . | TRBJ1-4 | TRBV19 | CASSRRDRAFATNEKLFF | TGTGCCAGTAGTCGCCGGGACAGGGCCTTTGCAACTAATGAAAAACTGTTTTTT
. | . | TRBJ2-1 | TRBV6-5 | CASSYRGLNEQFF | TGTGCCAGCAGTTACAGGGGGTTGAATGAGCAGTTCTTC
TRBD1 | . | TRBJ1-1 | TRBV29-1 | CSVGDSFEAFF | TGCAGCGTTGGGGACAGTTTTGAAGCTTTCTTT
TRBD1 | . | TRBJ2-7 | TRBV30 | CAWTRDRSGEQYF | TGTGCCTGGACCCGGGACAGGTCGGGGGAGCAGTACTTC
. | . | TRBJ1-1 | TRBV18 | CASSPLSRVNTEAFF | TGTGCCAGCTCACCACTAAGCAGAGTCAACACTGAAGCTTTCTTT
TRBD2 | . | TRBJ2-1 | TRBV4-3 | CASSPTTAGLAEPSYNEQFF | TGCGCCAGCAGCCCTACAACAGCGGGACTAGCGGAACCCTCCTACAATGAGCAGTTCTTC
. | . | TRBJ1-2 | TRBV14 | CASSQRSRQGRFNYGYTF | TGTGCCAGCAGCCAACGTAGCCGCCAGGGCAGGTTTAACTATGGCTACACCTTC
. | . | TRBJ2-2 | TRBV9 | CASSVRGTGELFF | TGTGCCAGCAGCGTCCGGGGCACCGGGGAGCTGTTTTTT
. | . | TRBJ1-6 | TRBV27 | CASRGRAISYNSPLHF | TGTGCCAGCAGGGGCAGGGCAATATCCTATAATTCACCCCTCCACTTT
. | . | TRBJ2-3 | TRBV3-1/TRBV3-2 | CASSQRRTGSTDTQYF | TGTGCCAGCAGCCAGCGCCGGACGGGTAGCACAGATACGCAGTATTTT
. | . | TRBJ1-4 | TRBV7-2 | CASSLVRQGVEKLFF | TGTGCCAGCAGCTTAGTGCGGCAGGGAGTCGAAAAACTGTTTTTT
. | . | TRBJ2-3 | TRBV15 | CATSRDSPEVSSTDTQYF | TGTGCCACCAGCAGAGATTCCCCGGAGGTCTCTAGCACAGATACGCAGTATTTT
TRBD1 | . | TRBJ1-1 | TRBV5-1 | CASSREGARNTEAFF | TGCGCCAGCAGCAGAGAGGGGGCACGGAACACTGAAGCTTTCTTT
TRBD2 | . | TRBJ2-1 | TRBV23-1 | CASSQLIPGLEEDEQFF | TGCGCCAGCAGTCAATTGATTCCGGGACTAGAAGAGGATGAGCAGTTCTTC
. | once | TRBJ2-1 | TRBV28 | CASSFSPTGGGHEQFF | TGTGCCAGCAGTTTTTCCCCGACAGGTGGTGGACATGAGCAGTTCTTC
TRBD2 | once | TRBJ2-7 | TRBV5-5 | CASSPQASGRAYEQYF | TGTGCCAGCAGCCCCCAAGCTAGCGGGAGGGCCTACGAGCAGTACTTC
. | few | TRBJ1-6 | TRBV2 | CASSPTRTPLYNSPLHF | TGTGCCAGCAGTCCGACCAGGACCCCCCTCTATAATTCACCCCTCCACTTT
TRBD1 | . | TRBJ2-5 | TRBV2 | CASRKTGGGTQYF | TGTGCCAGCAGGAAGACAGGGGGAGGGACCCAGTACTTC
. | . | TRBJ2-7 | TRBV11-3 | CASSVRTGTYEQYF | TGTGCCAGCAGCGTGCGAACAGGGACCTACGAGCAGTACTTC
. | . | TRBJ2-1 | TRBV7-9 | CASSTDIGDNEQFF | TGTGCCAGCTCCACTGATATTGGAGACAATGAGCAGTTCTTC
. | large | TRBJ2-3 | TRBV21-1 | CASSKPGTQNTDTQYF | TGTGCCAGCAGCAAACCCGGGACACAAAACACAGATACGCAGTATTTT
. | . | TRBJ1-2 | TRBV6-5 | CASMKDPGANYGYTF | TGTGCCAGCATGAAAGACCCGGGAGCTAACTATGGCTACACCTTC
. | . | TRBJ1-1 | TRBV6-2/TRBV6-3 | CASSSPLAEAFF | TGTGCCAGCAGTTCCCCCTTGGCTGAAGCTTTCTTT
TRBD2 | . | TRBJ2-1 | TRBV28 | CASSFNRGGRARGEQFF | TGTGCCAGCAGTTTTAATAGAGGCGGGAGGGCCAGAGGAGAGCAGTTCTTC
TRBD1 | . | TRBJ1-2 | TRBV18 | CASSLTGENYGYTF | TGTGCCAGCTCACTGACAGGGGAGAACTATGGCTACACCTTC
. | . | TRBJ1-2 | TRBV5-6 | CASSPPVEGRTDGYTF | TGTGCCAGCAGCCCTCCCGTGGAGGGTAGGACGGATGGCTACACCTTC
TRBD2 | few | TRBJ2-5 | TRBV7-2 | CASSLASGGKETQYF | TGTGCCAGCAGCTTGGCTAGCGGGGGTAAAGAGACCCAGTACTTC
TRBD2 | . | TRBJ2-3 | TRBV28 | CASSFGGADTQYF | TGTGCCAGCAGTTTTGGGGGGGCAGATACGCAGTATTTT
TRBD1 | . | TRBJ2-1 | TRBV6-5 | CASLKRTTGGNEQFF | TGTGCCAGCCTCAAAAGAACGACAGGGGGCAATGAGCAGTTCTTC
TRBD2 | . | TRBJ2-1 | TRBV19 | CASSISWGLAVRDEQFF | TGTGCCAGTAGTATATCATGGGGACTAGCAGTCCGGGATGAGCAGTTCTTC
TRBD1 | . | TRBJ2-1 | TRBV4-3 | CASSQEFRGRNEQFF | TGCGCCAGCAGCCAAGAATTTAGGGGGCGGAATGAGCAGTTCTTC